A single sample gave rise to the 28 T cell receptor beta chains below, sequenced in a study of long-term antiretroviral therapy in people with HIV. Assay version v3.0 of immunoSEQ was used, and it was run at survey level. Profiled with immunoSEQ multiplex PCR; TCRdb holds only in-frame clones, not every one. Of about 39,000 clones listed, around 85% were seen once; the top ten hold approximately 5.3%. The sequencing here drew on unsorted PBMCs, taken 3.1 years after starting antiretroviral therapy. The source of these receptors is a woman aged 45-59 years with HIV.

The CDR3 protein is CASSQDGTARPLGYTF. CDR3 sequence (DNA): TGCGCCAGCAGCCAAGACGGGACAGCTCGTCCCCTTGGCTACACCTTC. The V gene is TRBV4-1, the J gene TRBJ1-2, with 7 bases fitting TRBD1. CDR1 is MGHRA, CDR2 YSYEKL, per germline. V shed 0 bases and J 7 bases; nucleotides not matched to a gene: 11. The CDR3 is made up of 16 amino acids.

The chain combines TRBV29-1 with TRBJ1-6; 7 bases match TRBD1. The CDR3 sequence is 13 residues long. Trimming cost V 5 bases and J 7 bases; bases outside gene matches: 5. Germline CDR1 and CDR2: SQVTM and ANQGSEA. The CDR3 nucleotides read TGCAGCGTTAGACAGGGCTACAATTCACCCCTCCACTTT. It codes for CSVRQGYNSPLHF. The full variable domain, completed using reference TRBV29-1 and TRBJ1-6, is SAVISQKPSRDICQRGTSLTIQCQVDSQVTMMFWYRQQPGQSLTLIATANQGSEATYESGFVIDKFPISRPNLTFSTLTVSNMSPEDSSIYLCSVRQGYNSPLHFGNGTRLTVT.

The chain joins TRBV5-4 to TRBJ2-5, with 9 bases identical to TRBD1. The ends lost 4 bases at V and 4 bases at J; junction bases unmatched: 5. The germline V gene encodes CDR1 SGHNT and CDR2 YYREEE (reference sequence). The CDR3 covers 14 residues. CDR3: CASSPQGAGETQYF. The CDR3 nucleotides are TGTGCCAGCAGCCCACAGGGGGCCGGAGAGACCCAGTACTTC.

The chain uses TRBV7-2 and TRBJ1-5; unclear D gene. CDR1 and CDR2 (germline): SGHTA, FQGNSA. Deletions cut 0 bases from V and 1 base from J, with 10 bases between. The CDR3 contains 16 residues. The CDR3 sequence: CASSLASGKSNQPQHF. The CDR3, as DNA: TGTGCCAGCAGCTTAGCTTCGGGGAAGAGCAATCAGCCCCAGCATTTT.

The CDR3 sequence: CASSPRGAFQETQYF. The CDR3 DNA follows: TGTGCCAGCAGCCCTCGGGGGGCGTTCCAAGAGACCCAGTACTTC. The chain carries TRBV7-3 and TRBJ2-5; possibly TRBD2 for D (7 bases). Germline-derived CDR1 and CDR2 are SGHTA and FQGTGA. V shed 5 bases and J shed 1 base, with 14 bases lying between them. There are 15 residues in the CDR3.

This chain links TRBV5-4 with TRBJ1-1; D might be TRBD1 (5 bases). V lost 6 bases to trimming and J lost 5 bases, with 14 bases between them. The germline V gene encodes CDR1 SGHNT and CDR2 YYREEE (reference sequence). This CDR3 region has 13 residues. CDR3 residues: CASTGAKGTEAFF. CDR3 coding DNA: TGTGCCAGCACCGGGGCGAAGGGGACTGAAGCTTTCTTT. Supplemented by reference TRBV5-4 and TRBJ1-1, the full variable domain reads ETGVTQSPTHLIKTRGQQVTLRCSSQSGHNTVSWYQQALGQGPQFIFQYYREEENGRGNFPPRFSGLQFPNYSSELNVNALELDDSALYLCASTGAKGTEAFFGQGTRLTVV.

This chain links TRBV4-1 with TRBJ1-5, with D uncertain. Looked up from germline, CDR1 is MGHRA and CDR2 is YSYEKL. Deletions cut 3 bases from V and 9 bases from J, with 9 bases between. The CDR3 is 12 residues long. CDR3 DNA sequence: TGCGCCAGCAGCCAGCCCCCGGGGCCCCAGCATTTT. It specifies CASSQPPGPQHF.

With respect to this clone: At one end the junction does not follow the germline gene, possibly because of a read error. The chain is built from TRBV7-7 and TRBJ2-2, with 7 bases fitting TRBD2. This CDR3 region has 14 residues. Germline CDR1 reads SSHAT; CDR2 reads FNYEAQ (reference sequence). The CDR3 sequence is CASRAGTTSGELFF. The CDR3, as DNA: TGTGCTAGCAGGGCGGGGACTACGTCCGGGGAGCTGTTTTTT.

This clone was seen more than once but under ten times. The chain has TRBV21-1 and TRBJ1-5; the table gives TRBD1 as D, unverified against the DNA. TRBV21-1 is termed a pseudogene. The CDR3 consists of 15 residues. The CDR3 spells CASSRSDRLTQPQHF. The DNA of the CDR3 is TGTGCCAGCAGCAGATCGGACAGGTTAACTCAGCCCCAGCATTTT.

The chain recombines TRBV6-1 with TRBJ1-1; no clear D gene. The germline V and J ends were trimmed by 4 bases and 0 bases, with 9 bases remaining between them. Germline V gives CDR1 MNHNS, CDR2 SASEGT. The CDR3 consists of 14 residues. CDR3 residues: CASSARAMNTEAFF. For the CDR3, the DNA is TGTGCCAGCAGTGCCCGGGCCATGAACACTGAAGCTTTCTTT.

The chain has TRBV7-2 and TRBJ1-2; the match to TRBD1 covers 7 bases. The CDR3 totals 14 residues. Trimming removed 1 base from V and 2 bases from J; junction bases left unmatched: 1. Germline-derived CDR1 and CDR2 are SGHTA and FQGNSA. The CDR3 DNA reads as TGTGCCAGCAGCTTAGGACAGGGAAACTATGGCTACACCTTC. Translated: CASSLGQGNYGYTF.

The chain couples TRBV6-1 to TRBJ1-1; a possible D gene is TRBD1 (6 bases). The V gene's germline CDR1 is MNHNS and CDR2 SASEGT. The CDR3 is made up of 14 amino acids. Between the trimmed V and J ends, which lost 4 bases and 3 bases, there was a span of 12 bases. The CDR3 DNA reads TGTGCCAGCAGTGGGATCTACAGGGACACTGAAGCTTTCTTT. Translated: CASSGIYRDTEAFF.

The rearrangement links TRBV7-9 to TRBJ1-4; TRBD1 agrees at 7 bases. CDR3 size: 14 residues. The V gene end was trimmed by 1 base and the J gene end by 8 bases; junction bases not matched to a gene: 4. The germline V gene has CDR1 SEHNR and CDR2 FQNEAQ (reference sequence). CDR3 nucleotide sequence: TGTGCCAGCAGCTTAGAACAGGGGTGGGAAAAACTGTTTTTT. Protein product: CASSLEQGWEKLFF. Full variable domain (missing parts from reference TRBV7-9 and TRBJ1-4): DTGVSQNPRHKITKRGQNVTFRCDPISEHNRLYWYRQTLGQGPEFLTYFQNEAQLEKSRLLSDRFSAERPKGSFSTLEIQRTEQGDSAMYLCASSLEQGWEKLFFGSGTQLSVL.

This sequence joins TRBV28 and TRBJ1-2; D possibly corresponds to TRBD1 (6 bases). Germline values: CDR1 MDHEN, CDR2 SYDVKM. Between the trimmed V and J ends, which lost 1 base and 4 bases, there was a span of 13 bases. The CDR3 consists of 15 residues. The CDR3 region is CASSLSNREGYGYTF. The CDR3, as DNA: TGTGCCAGCAGTTTATCCAACAGGGAGGGCTATGGCTACACCTTC.

This clone appeared once. This rearrangement joins TRBV18 to TRBJ1-6; no definite D call. The CDR3 is 15 residues long. Trimming took off 6 bases at V and 6 bases at J, with 15 bases between the two ends. In germline, CDR1 is KGHSH, CDR2 LQKENI. In DNA form, the CDR3 reads TGTGCCAGCTCCCCGTTGGAGGCCGCTAATTCACCCCTCCACTTT. Its translation is CASSPLEAANSPLHF.

The chain recombines TRBV6-1 with TRBJ1-2; possible D gene TRBD1, 5 bases. CDR1 and CDR2 from the germline V gene are MNHNS and SASEGT. Trimming took 7 bases from V and 7 from J, leaving 16 bases between them. The CDR3 extends over 13 amino acids. The CDR3 sequence: CASNIGGSGGYTF. The CDR3 nucleotides read TGTGCCAGCAACATCGGGGGGAGTGGTGGCTACACCTTC.

With respect to this clone: Other DNA sequences of this sample code for an identical CDR3. V gene TRBV5-1 combines with J gene TRBJ2-3; D remains unclear. CDR1 is SGHRS and CDR2 is YFSETQ in the germline V gene. This CDR3 contains 14 residues. V was trimmed by 0 bases and J by 0 bases, leaving 5 bases between them. CDR3 nucleotides: TGCGCCAGCAGCTTGGGGCAGAGCACAGATACGCAGTATTTT. Its translation: CASSLGQSTDTQYF.

As regards this clone: At one end, the junction sequence differs from germline, possibly due to a read error. At the DNA level, this CDR3 is encoded by other sequences in the same sample as well. The genes are TRBV5-6 and TRBJ1-5; 10 bases are a match to TRBD1. Germline V gives CDR1 SGHDT, CDR2 YYEEEE. The CDR3 has 15 amino acids. This CDR3 is CASSDRGLSNQPQHF. The CDR3 DNA is TGTGCTAGCAGCGACAGGGGGCTTAGCAATCAGCCCCAGCATTTT.

In the case of this clone: Sequence at one end of the junction differs from germline and may be a read error. Within the sample, other DNA sequences also encode this same CDR3. This chain uses TRBV27 with TRBJ1-6, with a tentative D call TRBD1 (6 bases). Germline V gene data show CDR1 as MNHEY and CDR2 as SMNVEV (reference sequence). CDR3 length: 14 amino acids. The CDR3 loop is CASSPWTDNSPLHF. The DNA of the CDR3 is TGTGCTAGCAGTCCCTGGACAGATAATTCACCCCTCCACTTT.

CDR3 region: CASSFSQNQPQHF. The CDR3, as DNA: TGTGCCAGCAGCTTCAGTCAGAATCAGCCCCAGCATTTT. J is TRBJ1-5 and V is TRBV7-9; D is unresolved. V was pared by 3 bases and J by 4 bases, with 7 bases between. The germline V gene encodes CDR1 SEHNR and CDR2 FQNEAQ (reference sequence). This CDR3 has 13 residues.

V is TRBV23-1 and J is TRBJ2-2, with 9 bases aligning to TRBD2. TRBV23-1 is identified as an open reading frame with a role that is uncertain. This CDR3 spans 19 amino acids. The ends lost 6 bases at V and 2 bases at J; junction bases unmatched: 16. The CDR3 is CASRVSGGHNPFNTGELFF. CDR3 in DNA: TGCGCCAGCAGAGTTAGCGGGGGCCACAATCCGTTTAACACCGGGGAGCTGTTTTTT.

This chain links TRBV5-8 with TRBJ2-1; D unresolved. There are 14 residues in the CDR3. Trimming removed 6 bases at V and 3 bases at J, with 13 bases between. Germline CDR1 is SGHTS and CDR2 is YDEGEE. CDR3 sequence reads: CASTLYRGYNEQFF. The CDR3 nucleotides read TGTGCCAGCACCCTGTACAGAGGCTACAATGAGCAGTTCTTC.

This sequence joins TRBV7-2 and TRBJ2-3; D not certain. Trimming removed 3 bases from V and 3 bases from J, with 1 base in between. The CDR3 runs to 11 residues. The V gene's germline CDR1 is SGHTA and CDR2 FQGNSA. In nucleotides, the CDR3 is TGTGCCAGCAGCTTGACAGATACGCAGTATTTT. It specifies CASSLTDTQYF.

This sequence joins TRBV2 and TRBJ2-3, with 9 bases matching TRBD2. This CDR3 is 16 amino acids long. V lost 2 bases to trimming and J lost 1 base; unmatched junction nucleotides: 4. The germline gives CDR1 SNHLY, CDR2 FYNNEI. CDR3 amino acids: CASSELSSGGTDTQYF. The DNA for the CDR3 is TGTGCCAGCAGTGAACTGTCTAGCGGGGGCACAGATACGCAGTATTTT.

This sequence joins TRBV11-3 and TRBJ2-3, with 13 bases identical to TRBD2. From germline, CDR1 is SGHNT and CDR2 YENEEA. The CDR3 is 15 amino acids. V lost 4 bases to trimming and J lost 4 bases; unmatched junction nucleotides: 2. Here the CDR3 reads CASSSGLAGADTQYF. The CDR3 nucleotides are TGTGCCAGCAGCTCCGGACTAGCGGGGGCAGATACGCAGTATTTT.

The chain employs TRBV5-1 and TRBJ1-6, with TRBD1 matching 9 bases. Germline V gives CDR1 SGHRS, CDR2 YFSETQ. The CDR3 contains 14 residues. The V gene end was trimmed by 7 bases and the J gene end by 6 bases; junction bases not matched to a gene: 5. The CDR3 nucleotides read TGCGCCAGCCGACCGGGACAGGGTAATTCACCCCTCCACTTT. Residues: CASRPGQGNSPLHF.

This clone was recorded only once. In DNA, the CDR3 is TGTGCCAGCAGCTTCGGGGCAGGGCAGCCCCAGCATTTT. It codes for CASSFGAGQPQHF. The V gene is TRBV5-4, the J gene TRBJ1-5, with D perhaps matching TRBD1 (5 bases). Between the trimmed V and J ends, which lost 2 bases and 7 bases, there was a span of 10 bases. Germline CDR1 SGHNT, CDR2 YYREEE (reference sequence). The CDR3 sequence is 13 residues long. Full variable domain (outside the CDR3, taken from reference TRBV5-4 and TRBJ1-5): ETGVTQSPTHLIKTRGQQVTLRCSSQSGHNTVSWYQQALGQGPQFIFQYYREEENGRGNFPPRFSGLQFPNYSSELNVNALELDDSALYLCASSFGAGQPQHFGDGTRLSIL.

The chain links TRBV11-2 to TRBJ2-7; 9 nucleotides agree with TRBD1. This CDR3 has 14 residues. CDR1 is SGHAT and CDR2 is FQNNGV in the germline V gene. Losses at the gene ends were 2 bases for V and 8 bases for J; bases not matched to a gene: 7. The CDR3 DNA reads TGTGCCAGCAGCTTAATCAGGACAGGGGAGAAGCAGTACTTC. Its translation is CASSLIRTGEKQYF.